What follows is one T cell receptor beta chain and its context. This CDR3 has 15 residues. The germline CDR1 and CDR2 sequences are PRHDT and FYEKMQ (reference sequence). Germline trimming cut 5 bases from V and 7 bases from J; bases unmatched to any gene: 11. Generated by immunoSEQ multiplex PCR, the TCRdb table keeps only in-frame clones and is missing some. The repertoire has a few hundred thousand clones, 75% to 90% of them found once; the top ten carry roughly 2.7%. This sample stems from a study of blood T cell repertoires in COVID-19. Sequencing was performed on PBMCs or T cells enriched from blood (not recorded which). The genes are TRBV13 and TRBJ2-1; 7 bases line up with TRBD2. The TCR sequence derives from a woman between 50 and 59 years old who had recovered from COVID-19. DNA of the CDR3: TGTGCCAGCAGCCCGTGGGGGGGAGGACTGAATGAGCAGTTCTTC. Its protein is CASSPWGGGLNEQFF.